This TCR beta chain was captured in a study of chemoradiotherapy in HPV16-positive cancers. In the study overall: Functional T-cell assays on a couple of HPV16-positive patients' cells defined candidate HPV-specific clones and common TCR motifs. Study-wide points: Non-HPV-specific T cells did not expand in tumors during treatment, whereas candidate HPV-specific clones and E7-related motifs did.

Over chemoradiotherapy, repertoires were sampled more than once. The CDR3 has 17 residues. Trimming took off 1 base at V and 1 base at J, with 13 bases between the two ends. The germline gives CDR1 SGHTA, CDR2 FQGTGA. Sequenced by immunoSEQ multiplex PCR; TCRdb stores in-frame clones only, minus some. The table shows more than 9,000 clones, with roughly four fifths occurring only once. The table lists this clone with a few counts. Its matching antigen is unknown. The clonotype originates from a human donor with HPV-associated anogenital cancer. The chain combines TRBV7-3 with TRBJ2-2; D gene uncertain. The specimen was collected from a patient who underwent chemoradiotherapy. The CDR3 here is CASSLNPLGMNTGELFF. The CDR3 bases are TGTGCCAGCAGCTTAAACCCACTGGGGATGAACACCGGGGAGCTGTTTTTT.